This T cell receptor (beta chain) stems from a study of Ad26.COV2.S vaccination and SARS-CoV-2 variants. Study context: Donor participated within the Ad26.COV2.S arm of the COV1001 trial. Intramuscularly, Ad26.COV2.S was given either once or twice, 56 days apart.

The V and J ends lost 2 bases and 5 bases, in that order; junction bases with no gene match: 7. The germline V gene has CDR1 SGDLS and CDR2 YYNGEE. The CDR3 is made up of 16 amino acids. This clone was detected only a few times. No antigen is known for it. Study-wide findings and caveats: Measures of TCR breadth and depth may have fallen short of total T cell responses. Substantial breadth was reported for post-vaccination spike-specific CD8+ and CD4+ T cells.

Indicated treatment: 15 to 20 received Ad26.COV2.S at low or high dose, single or two shots; several received placebo; per-sample allocation not given. Repertoires come from day 63 after the first vaccine or placebo injection. TCRdb's table, derived via immunoSEQ multiplex PCR, lists solely in-frame clones and lacks some. The sample records 200,000 to 250,000 clones, approximately 88% being singletons. The TCR comes from a person between 18 and 60 years old who received the Ad26.COV2.S COVID-19 vaccine or a placebo. Sequenced material: peripheral blood, taken in a trial of Ad26.COV2.S vaccine versus placebo. The chain joins TRBV9 to TRBJ1-6, with 7 bases fitting TRBD1. CDR3 amino acids: CASSVSPQGDNSPLHF. The CDR3 DNA is TGTGCCAGCAGCGTTTCGCCGCAGGGGGATAATTCACCCCTCCACTTT. The whole variable domain, filled in from reference TRBV9 and TRBJ1-6, reads DSGVTQTPKHLITATGQRVTLRCSPRSGDLSVYWYQQSLDQGLQFLIQYYNGEERAKGNILERFSAQQFPDLHSELNLSSLELGDSALYFCASSVSPQGDNSPLHFGNGTRLTVT.